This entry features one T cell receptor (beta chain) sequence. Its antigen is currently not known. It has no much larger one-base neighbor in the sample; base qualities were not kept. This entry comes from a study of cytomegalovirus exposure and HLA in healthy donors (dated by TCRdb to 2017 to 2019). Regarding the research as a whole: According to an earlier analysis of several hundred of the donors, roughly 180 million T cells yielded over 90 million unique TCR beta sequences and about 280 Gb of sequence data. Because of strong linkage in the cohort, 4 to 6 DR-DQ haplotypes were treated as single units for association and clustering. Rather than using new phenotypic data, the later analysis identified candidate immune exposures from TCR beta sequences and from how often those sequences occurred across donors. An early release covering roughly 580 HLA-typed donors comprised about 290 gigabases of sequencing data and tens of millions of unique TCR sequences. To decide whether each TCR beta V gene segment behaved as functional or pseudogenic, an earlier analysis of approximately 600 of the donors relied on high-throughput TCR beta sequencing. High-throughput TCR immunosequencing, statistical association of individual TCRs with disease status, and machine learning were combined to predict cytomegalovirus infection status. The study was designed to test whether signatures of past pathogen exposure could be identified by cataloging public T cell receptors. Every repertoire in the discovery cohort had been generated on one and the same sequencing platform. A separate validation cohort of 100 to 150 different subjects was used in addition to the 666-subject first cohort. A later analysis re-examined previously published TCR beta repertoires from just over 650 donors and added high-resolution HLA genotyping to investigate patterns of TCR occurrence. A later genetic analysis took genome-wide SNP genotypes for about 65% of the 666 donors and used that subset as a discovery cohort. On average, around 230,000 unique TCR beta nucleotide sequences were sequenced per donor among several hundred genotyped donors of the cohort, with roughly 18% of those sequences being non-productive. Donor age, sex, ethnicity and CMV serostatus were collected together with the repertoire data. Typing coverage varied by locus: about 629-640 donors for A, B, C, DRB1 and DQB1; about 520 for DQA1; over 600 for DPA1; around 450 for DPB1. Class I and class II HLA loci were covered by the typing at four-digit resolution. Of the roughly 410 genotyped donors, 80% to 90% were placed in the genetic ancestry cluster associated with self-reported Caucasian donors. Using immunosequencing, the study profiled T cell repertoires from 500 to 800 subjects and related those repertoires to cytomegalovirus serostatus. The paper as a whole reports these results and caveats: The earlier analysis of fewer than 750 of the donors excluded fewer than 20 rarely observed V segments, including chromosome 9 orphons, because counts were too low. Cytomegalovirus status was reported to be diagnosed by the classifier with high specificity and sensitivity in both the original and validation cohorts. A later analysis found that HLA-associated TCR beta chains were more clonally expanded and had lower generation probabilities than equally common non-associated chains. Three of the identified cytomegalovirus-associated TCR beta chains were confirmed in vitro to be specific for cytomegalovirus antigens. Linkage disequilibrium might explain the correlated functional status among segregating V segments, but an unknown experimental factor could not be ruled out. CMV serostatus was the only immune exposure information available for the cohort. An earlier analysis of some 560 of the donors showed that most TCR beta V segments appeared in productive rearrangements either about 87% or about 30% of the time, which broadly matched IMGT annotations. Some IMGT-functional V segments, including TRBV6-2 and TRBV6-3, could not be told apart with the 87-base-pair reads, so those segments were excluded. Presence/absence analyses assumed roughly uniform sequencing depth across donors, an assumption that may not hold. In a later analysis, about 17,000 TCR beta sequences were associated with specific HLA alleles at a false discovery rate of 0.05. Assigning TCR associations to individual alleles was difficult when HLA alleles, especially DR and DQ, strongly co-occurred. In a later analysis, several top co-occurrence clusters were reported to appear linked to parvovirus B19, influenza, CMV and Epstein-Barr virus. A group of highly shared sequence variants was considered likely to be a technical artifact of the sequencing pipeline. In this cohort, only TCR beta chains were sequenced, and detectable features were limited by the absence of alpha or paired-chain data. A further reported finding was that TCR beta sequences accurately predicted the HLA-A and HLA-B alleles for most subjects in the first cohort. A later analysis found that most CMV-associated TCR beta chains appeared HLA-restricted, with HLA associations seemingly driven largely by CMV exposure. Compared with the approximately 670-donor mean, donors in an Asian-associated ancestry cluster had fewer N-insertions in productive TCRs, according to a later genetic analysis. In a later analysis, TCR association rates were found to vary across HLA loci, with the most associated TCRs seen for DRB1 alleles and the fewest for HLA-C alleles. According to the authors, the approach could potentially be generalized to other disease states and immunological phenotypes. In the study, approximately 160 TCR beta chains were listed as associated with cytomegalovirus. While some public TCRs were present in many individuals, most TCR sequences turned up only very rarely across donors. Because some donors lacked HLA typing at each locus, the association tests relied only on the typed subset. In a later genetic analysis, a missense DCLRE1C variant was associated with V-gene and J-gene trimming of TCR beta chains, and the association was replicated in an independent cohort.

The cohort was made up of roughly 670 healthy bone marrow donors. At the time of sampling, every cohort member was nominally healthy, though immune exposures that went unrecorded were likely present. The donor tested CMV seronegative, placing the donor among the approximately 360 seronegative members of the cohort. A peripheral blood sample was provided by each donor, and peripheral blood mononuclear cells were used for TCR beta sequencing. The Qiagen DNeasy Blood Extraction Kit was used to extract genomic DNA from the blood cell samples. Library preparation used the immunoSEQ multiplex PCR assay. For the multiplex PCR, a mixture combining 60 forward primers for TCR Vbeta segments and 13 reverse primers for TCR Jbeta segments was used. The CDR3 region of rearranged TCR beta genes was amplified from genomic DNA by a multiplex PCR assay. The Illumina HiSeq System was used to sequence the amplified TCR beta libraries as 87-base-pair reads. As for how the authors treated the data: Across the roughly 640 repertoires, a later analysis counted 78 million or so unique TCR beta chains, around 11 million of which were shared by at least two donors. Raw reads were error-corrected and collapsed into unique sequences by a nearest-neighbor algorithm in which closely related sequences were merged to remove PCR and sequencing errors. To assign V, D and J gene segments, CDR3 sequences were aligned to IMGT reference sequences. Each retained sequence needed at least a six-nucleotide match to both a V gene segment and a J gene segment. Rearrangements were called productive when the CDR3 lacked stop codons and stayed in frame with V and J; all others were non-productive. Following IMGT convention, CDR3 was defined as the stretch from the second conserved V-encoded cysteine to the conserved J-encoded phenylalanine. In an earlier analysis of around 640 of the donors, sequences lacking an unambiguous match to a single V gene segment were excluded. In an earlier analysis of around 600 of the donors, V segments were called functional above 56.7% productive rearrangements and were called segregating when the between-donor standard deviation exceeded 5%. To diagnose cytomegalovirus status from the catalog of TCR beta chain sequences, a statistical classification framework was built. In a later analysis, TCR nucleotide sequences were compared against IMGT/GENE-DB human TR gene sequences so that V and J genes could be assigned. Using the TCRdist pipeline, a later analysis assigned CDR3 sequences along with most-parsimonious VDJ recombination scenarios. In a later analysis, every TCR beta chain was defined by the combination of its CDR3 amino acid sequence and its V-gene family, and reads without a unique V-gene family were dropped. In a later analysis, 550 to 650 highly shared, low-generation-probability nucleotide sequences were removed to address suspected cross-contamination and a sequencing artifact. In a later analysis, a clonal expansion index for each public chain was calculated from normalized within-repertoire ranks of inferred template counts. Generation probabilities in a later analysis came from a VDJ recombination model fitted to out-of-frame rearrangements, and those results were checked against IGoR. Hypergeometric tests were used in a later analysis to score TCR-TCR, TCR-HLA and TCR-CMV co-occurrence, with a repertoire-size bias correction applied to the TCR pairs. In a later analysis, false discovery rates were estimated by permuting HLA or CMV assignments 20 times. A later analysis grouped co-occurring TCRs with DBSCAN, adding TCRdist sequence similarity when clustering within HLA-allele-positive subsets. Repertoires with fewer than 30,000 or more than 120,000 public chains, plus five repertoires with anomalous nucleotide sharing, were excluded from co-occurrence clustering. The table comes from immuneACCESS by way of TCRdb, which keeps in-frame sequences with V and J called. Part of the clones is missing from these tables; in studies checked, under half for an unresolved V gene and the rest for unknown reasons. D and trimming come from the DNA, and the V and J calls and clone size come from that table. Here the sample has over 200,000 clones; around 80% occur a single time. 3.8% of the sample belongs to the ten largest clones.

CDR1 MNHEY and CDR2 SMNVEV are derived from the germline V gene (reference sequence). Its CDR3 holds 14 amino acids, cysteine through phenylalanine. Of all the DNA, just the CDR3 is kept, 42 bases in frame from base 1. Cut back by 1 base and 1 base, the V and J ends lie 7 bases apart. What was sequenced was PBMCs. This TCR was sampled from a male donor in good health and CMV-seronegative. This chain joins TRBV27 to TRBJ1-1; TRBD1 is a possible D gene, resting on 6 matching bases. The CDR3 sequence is CASSLLQGNTEAFF. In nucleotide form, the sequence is TGTGCCAGCAGTTTATTACAGGGGAACACTGAAGCTTTCTTT.